Shown below are 20 T cell receptor beta chains from a single sample sequenced in a study of identical twins (dated by TCRdb to 2016 to 2018). To prepare the library, 5' RACE was applied. Sequencing relied on an Illumina HiSeq 2000. TCRdb reanalyzed the raw reads on its own, using fastp at Q25 for trimming and MiXCR for clone calling, and kept in-frame beta chains. When rows share a CDR3 protein, they turn into one entry using the most common DNA and genes. Present in this sample are approximately 530,000 distinct CDR3 sequences, 20% to 25% of which were seen just once. The top ten hold around 0.47% of the sample. The sample was also reused in another study, on yellow fever vaccine responses in identical twins.

What was sequenced was CD4+ T cells sorted from blood. All receptors derive from a woman aged 18-30 years in good health.

The chain joins TRBV9 to TRBJ2-7, with a weak D call TRBD2 (6 bases). Germline loops: CDR1 SGDLS, CDR2 YYNGEE. The CDR3 has 14 residues. V lost 2 bases and J 5 bases, leaving 14 bases between the germline ends. The CDR3 coding sequence is TGTGCCAGCAGCGTGGGGGGATTAGGCAACGAGCAGTACTTC. Protein sequence: CASSVGGLGNEQYF.

DNA of the CDR3: TGTGCCAGCAGCCAAGACATTTCGGTTGCTTCATACAATGAGCAGTTCTTC. It is translated as CASSQDISVASYNEQFF. The J gene is TRBJ2-1, the V gene TRBV3-1; D is undetermined. This CDR3 contains 17 residues. V lost 0 bases and J lost 4, with 16 bases in between. Germline V gene data show CDR1 as LGHDT and CDR2 as YNNKEL (reference sequence).

This clonotype came up a few times. The V gene is TRBV10-3, the J gene TRBJ2-1; 10 bases map to TRBD1. Germline CDR1 is ENHRY and CDR2 is SYGVKD. CDR3 length equals 16 residues. The J segment lost 1 base and the V segment lost 4 bases, leaving 4 bases of the junction unmatched. The CDR3 coding sequence is TGTGCCATCAGTGCGGCGGGACAGGGGTCCTACAATGAGCAGTTCTTC. The encoded protein is CAISAAGQGSYNEQFF.

This clonotype has a handful of counts. The chain uses TRBV3-1 and TRBJ2-7; D assignment may be TRBD1 or TRBD2 (5 bases each). Deletions cut 5 bases from V and 2 bases from J, with 19 bases between. Per the germline V gene, CDR1 is LGHDT and CDR2 is YNNKEL (reference sequence). The CDR3 length is 16 residues. CDR3 in DNA: TGTGCCAGCAGCTTCAGTCCGGGACCACGGCCCTACGAGCAGTACTTC. Residues: CASSFSPGPRPYEQYF.

The CDR3 protein is CSVVLWRAFF. For the CDR3, the DNA is TGCAGCGTTGTGTTATGGCGAGCTTTCTTT. The rearrangement uses TRBV29-1 and TRBJ1-1; D gene ambiguous. The CDR3 is 10 residues long. The germline V gene encodes CDR1 SQVTM and CDR2 ANQGSEA. Trimming removed 4 bases at V and 10 bases at J, with 10 bases between.

This chain links TRBV10-2 with TRBJ2-1, with TRBD1 matching 8 bases. The V gene end was trimmed by 0 bases and the J gene end by 4 bases; junction bases not matched to a gene: 8. CDR3 length: 17 residues. Germline CDR1 and CDR2: WSHSY and SAAADI. The CDR3 region is CASSESTPRGRYNEQFF. The DNA for the CDR3 is TGCGCCAGCAGTGAGTCAACGCCCAGGGGGCGATACAATGAGCAGTTCTTC.

This clonotype was detected ten times or more. The chain is built from TRBV6-2 or TRBV6-3 and TRBJ2-3, with TRBD2 as a possible D gene (5 bases). The CDR3 contains 14 residues. Trimming left V 1 base short and J 6 bases short, with 11 bases between. CDR1 is MNHEY, CDR2 SVGEGT, per germline. CDR3 in DNA: TGTGCCAGCAGTTACTTAAGGAGGTTGGATACGCAGTATTTT. Its translation: CASSYLRRLDTQYF.

This chain joins TRBV10-2 and TRBJ2-3; 7 positions match TRBD1. This CDR3 is 13 amino acids long. V dropped 10 bases and J dropped 5; count of bases not matched to a gene: 9. CDR1 WSHSY and CDR2 SAAADI come from the germline V gene. The CDR3 is CATETGRGDTQYF. Written as DNA, the CDR3 is TGCGCCACTGAGACAGGGCGCGGAGATACGCAGTATTTT.

This clonotype was seen a few times. The chain joins TRBV19 to TRBJ2-5, with 15 bases identical to TRBD2. V lost 4 bases to trimming and J lost 5 bases; unmatched junction nucleotides: 5. Germline values: CDR1 LNHDA, CDR2 SQIVND (reference sequence). The length of the CDR3 is 16 residues. CDR3 sequence reads: CASSKGLAGGFETQYF. CDR3 sequence (DNA): TGTGCCAGTAGTAAGGGACTAGCGGGAGGTTTTGAGACCCAGTACTTC.

This clonotype turned up a few times. The gene calls are TRBV5-1 and TRBJ2-2; D is perhaps TRBD2 (7 bases). This CDR3 spans 14 amino acids. Trimming left V 7 bases short and J 2 bases short, with 12 bases between. The germline V gene has CDR1 SGHRS and CDR2 YFSETQ. In DNA, the CDR3 is TGCGCCAGCTACAGGGACTACAACACCGGGGAGCTGTTTTTT. Translated, it gives CASYRDYNTGELFF.

The chain couples TRBV10-3 to TRBJ2-1, with 9 bases matching TRBD1. Germline V gene data show CDR1 as ENHRY and CDR2 as SYGVKD. The V gene end was trimmed by 3 bases and the J gene end by 9 bases; junction bases not matched to a gene: 6. The CDR3 covers 14 residues. The CDR3 is CAISESRQGGEQFF. CDR3 DNA sequence: TGTGCCATCAGTGAATCCCGACAGGGGGGTGAGCAGTTCTTC.

This chain links TRBV20-1 with TRBJ2-3; D gene unclear. The V end lost 2 bases, the J end lost 2 bases, and 8 bases lay between the germline ends. Germline lookup yields CDR1 DFQATT and CDR2 SNEGSKA (reference sequence). The CDR3 totals 13 residues. CDR3 DNA sequence: TGCAGTGCTAGAACGCCATACACAGATACGCAGTATTTT. Encoded protein: CSARTPYTDTQYF.

In this sample, this clonotype turned up many times. The V and J genes are TRBV5-1 and TRBJ2-2; 12 bases line up with TRBD2. V lost 8 bases, J lost 5 bases, and 7 bases stayed unmatched. Germline V gene sequence: CDR1 SGHRS, CDR2 YFSETQ. The CDR3 contains 15 residues. CDR3 residues: CASSRTSGTTGELFF. The CDR3 DNA follows: TGCGCCAGTTCTCGGACTAGCGGGACGACCGGGGAGCTGTTTTTT.

The CDR3: CASSSDWTEPEAFF. CDR3 DNA: TGTGCCAGCAGCTCAGACTGGACTGAACCTGAAGCTTTCTTT. V and J are TRBV7-9 and TRBJ1-1; D not certain. The length of the CDR3 is 14 residues. Trimming took off 4 bases at V and 6 bases at J, with 15 bases between the two ends. CDR1 is SEHNR and CDR2 is FQNEAQ in the germline V gene (reference sequence). Looking up the rest from reference TRBV7-9 and TRBJ1-1 gives the full variable domain: DTGVSQNPRHKITKRGQNVTFRCDPISEHNRLYWYRQTLGQGPEFLTYFQNEAQLEKSRLLSDRFSAERPKGSFSTLEIQRTEQGDSAMYLCASSSDWTEPEAFFGQGTRLTVV.

The table lists this clonotype with a few counts. The chain uses TRBV5-1 and TRBJ2-1; D is possibly TRBD2 (6 bases). This CDR3 comprises 17 residues. From germline, CDR1 is SGHRS and CDR2 YFSETQ. Trimming removed 4 bases from V and 4 bases from J, with 21 bases in between. The CDR3 coding sequence is TGCGCCAGCAGCGGGGGTGTCGGAGGGCCGGGTTACAATGAGCAGTTCTTC. Its translation: CASSGGVGGPGYNEQFF.

The V and J genes are TRBV7-9 and TRBJ1-6, with a possible D match to TRBD1 (5 bases). From germline, CDR1 is SEHNR and CDR2 FQNEAQ (reference sequence). There are 15 residues in the CDR3. V lost 6 bases to trimming and J lost 9 bases, with 18 bases between them. This chain's CDR3 is CASRQNDRGSSPLHF. In DNA, the CDR3 is TGTGCCAGCAGACAAAATGATAGGGGTAGTTCACCCCTCCACTTT. Together with reference TRBV7-9 and TRBJ1-6, the CDR3 gives the full variable domain: DTGVSQNPRHKITKRGQNVTFRCDPISEHNRLYWYRQTLGQGPEFLTYFQNEAQLEKSRLLSDRFSAERPKGSFSTLEIQRTEQGDSAMYLCASRQNDRGSSPLHFGNGTRLTVT.

This clonotype has just a few counts. The rearrangement uses TRBV5-1 and TRBJ2-5; D is undetermined. The CDR3 has 14 amino acids. Trimming removed 0 bases from V and 1 base from J, with 7 bases in between. Germline V gene data show CDR1 as SGHRS and CDR2 as YFSETQ. The CDR3 DNA reads TGCGCCAGCAGCTTGGGGTGGGTCCAAGAGACCCAGTACTTC. This gives the protein CASSLGWVQETQYF.

This clonotype was picked up a small number of times. The CDR3 spells CASNSDLRGANEQFF. CDR3 nucleotides: TGTGCCAGCAACTCGGATTTGAGGGGGGCGAATGAGCAGTTCTTC. The V and J genes are TRBV12-3 or TRBV12-4 and TRBJ2-1; D could derive from TRBD1 or TRBD2 (6 bases each). V lost 7 bases to trimming and J lost 7 bases, with 20 bases between them. The CDR3 is 15 amino acids.

The chain links TRBV6-1 to TRBJ1-5, with 7 bases that match TRBD1. This CDR3 spans 13 amino acids. V lost 4 bases and J lost 6; bases outside the gene matches: 3. In germline, CDR1 is MNHNS, CDR2 SASEGT. CDR3: CASSGQGGQPQHF. The CDR3 nucleotides are TGTGCCAGCAGTGGACAGGGAGGTCAGCCCCAGCATTTT.

The gene calls are TRBV20-1 and TRBJ1-1; 8 bases map to TRBD1. V was pared by 1 base and J by 1 base, with 2 bases of the junction left unmatched. The CDR3 loop spans 14 amino acids. Germline V lookup: CDR1 DFQATT, CDR2 SNEGSKA (reference sequence). CDR3 nucleotide sequence: TGCAGTGCTAGAGTTGACAGGGGGAACACTGAAGCTTTCTTT. As protein: CSARVDRGNTEAFF.